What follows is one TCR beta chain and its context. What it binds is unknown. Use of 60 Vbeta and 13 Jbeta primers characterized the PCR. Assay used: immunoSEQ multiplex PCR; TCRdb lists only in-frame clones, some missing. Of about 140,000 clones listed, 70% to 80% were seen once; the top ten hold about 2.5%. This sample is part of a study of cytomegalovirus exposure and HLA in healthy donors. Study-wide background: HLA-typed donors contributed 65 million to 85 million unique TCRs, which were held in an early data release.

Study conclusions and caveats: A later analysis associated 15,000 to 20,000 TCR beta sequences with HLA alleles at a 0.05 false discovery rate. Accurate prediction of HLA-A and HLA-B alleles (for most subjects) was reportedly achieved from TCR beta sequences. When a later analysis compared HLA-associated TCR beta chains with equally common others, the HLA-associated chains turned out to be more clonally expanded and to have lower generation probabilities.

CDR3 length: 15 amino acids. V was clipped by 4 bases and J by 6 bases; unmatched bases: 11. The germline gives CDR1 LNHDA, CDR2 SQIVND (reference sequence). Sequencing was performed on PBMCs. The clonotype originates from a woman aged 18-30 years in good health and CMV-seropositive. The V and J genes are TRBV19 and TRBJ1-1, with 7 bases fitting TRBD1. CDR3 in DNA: TGTGCCAGTAGTACCCGGACAGGCCGGACAGCTGAAGCTTTCTTT. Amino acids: CASSTRTGRTAEAFF.